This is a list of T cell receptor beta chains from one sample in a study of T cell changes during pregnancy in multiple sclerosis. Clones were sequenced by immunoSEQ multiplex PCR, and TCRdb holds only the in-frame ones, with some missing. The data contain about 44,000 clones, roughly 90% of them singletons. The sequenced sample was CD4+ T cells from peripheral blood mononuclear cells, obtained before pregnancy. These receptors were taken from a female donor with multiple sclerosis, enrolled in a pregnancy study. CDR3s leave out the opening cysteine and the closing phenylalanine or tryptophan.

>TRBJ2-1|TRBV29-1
SVGDRGRSYNEQF
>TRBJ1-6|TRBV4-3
ASSQGRNNSPLH
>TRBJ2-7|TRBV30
AWSFNSYEQY
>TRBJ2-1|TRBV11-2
ASSSEAGTSYRGSYNEQF
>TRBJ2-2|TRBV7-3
ASSLIAGEANTGELF
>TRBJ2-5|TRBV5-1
ASSLGQTQETQY
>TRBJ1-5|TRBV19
ASNQRGRWNQPQH
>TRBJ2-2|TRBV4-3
ASSQDLGGAATNTGELF
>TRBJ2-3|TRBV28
ASSLPGGRNTQY
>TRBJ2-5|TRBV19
FRAGREETQY
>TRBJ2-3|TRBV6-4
ASSVASGSRYTQY
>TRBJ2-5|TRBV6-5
ASRHGASGKETQY
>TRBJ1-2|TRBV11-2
ASSPGTGGGYT
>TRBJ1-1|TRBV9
ASSVRDRDTEAF
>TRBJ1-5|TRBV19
ASSKAGYNQPQH
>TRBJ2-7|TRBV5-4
ASSLGLYEQY
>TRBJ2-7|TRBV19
AWYPGRLYEQY
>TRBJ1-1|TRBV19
ASTPGGANTEAF
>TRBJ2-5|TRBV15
ATSSRQFQETQY
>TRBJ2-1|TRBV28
ASSSTSLGSYNEQF
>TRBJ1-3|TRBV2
ASRPGQGSSGNTIY
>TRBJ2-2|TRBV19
ATRGSDLKAGELF
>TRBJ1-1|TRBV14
ASSQVLDRGRVAF
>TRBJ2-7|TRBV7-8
ASSRDRATYEQY
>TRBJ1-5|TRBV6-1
ASGVEGGSNQPQH
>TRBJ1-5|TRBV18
ASSLQGNQPQH
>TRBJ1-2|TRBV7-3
ASSWGVEQTLYGYT
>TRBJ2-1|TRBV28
ASSPVGGDNEQF
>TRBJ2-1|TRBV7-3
ASSPGRGGSYNEQF
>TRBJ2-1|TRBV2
ASRASGPHAQF
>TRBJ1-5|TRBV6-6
ASSYLSGDQPQH
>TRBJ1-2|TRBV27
ASRASGTGNYGYT
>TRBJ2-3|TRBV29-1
SVAGTSNTQY
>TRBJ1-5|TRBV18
ASSLTGAASNQPQH
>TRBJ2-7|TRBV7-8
ASSLRTGIYEQY
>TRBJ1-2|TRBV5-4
ASSITGVYGYT
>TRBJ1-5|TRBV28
ASSEDRGRPQH
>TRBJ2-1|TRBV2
ASRGSGGDQF
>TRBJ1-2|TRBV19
ASRTGGHGYT
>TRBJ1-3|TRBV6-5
ASSLTASGNTIY
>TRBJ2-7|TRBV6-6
AAGGDSSYEQY
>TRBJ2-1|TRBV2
ASSPPGGGRHEQF